The rows below give T cell receptor beta chains drawn from one sample of a study of OX40 agonist ivuxolimab in advanced cancers. The assay was immunoSEQ multiplex PCR, and TCRdb's table has in-frame clones only and misses some. This sample has 13,000 or so clones; 75% to 85% occur once, and the top ten carry around 44%. The input for sequencing was CD4+ or CD8+ T cells sorted from blood, taken in a trial of the OX40 agonist ivuxolimab. These TCRs come from an adult with an advanced solid tumor such as melanoma, head and neck, liver or kidney cancer. CDR3s include the opening cysteine and the closing phenylalanine or tryptophan. The order of the fields is CDR3 DNA, CDR3 protein, D gene, J gene, clone size, V gene. D genes are given only for firm matches. The size of a clone is reported for some rows only, either as once, few or many, or as a class for expanded clones.

CDR3nt: TGTGCCAGCAGCTCCCGCGACGGACAGGGGGCTAATACGCAGTATTTT; CDR3aa: CASSSRDGQGANTQYF; d_gene: TRBD1; j_gene: TRBJ2-3; abundance: NA; v_gene: TRBV11-3
CDR3nt: TGTGCCAGCAGTTGGGAAGGGGGAAACAATGAGCAGTTCTTC; CDR3aa: CASSWEGGNNEQFF; d_gene: NA; j_gene: TRBJ2-1; abundance: NA; v_gene: TRBV28
CDR3nt: TGTGCCAGCAGCTCATCTTCTGCGTGGGGCGATGAGACCCAGTACTTC; CDR3aa: CASSSSSAWGDETQYF; d_gene: NA; j_gene: TRBJ2-5; abundance: NA; v_gene: TRBV7-9
CDR3nt: TGTGCCAGCAGCTTAAACAGGGGTTCTGGGGCCAACGTCCTGACTTTC; CDR3aa: CASSLNRGSGANVLTF; d_gene: TRBD1; j_gene: TRBJ2-6; abundance: NA; v_gene: TRBV28
CDR3nt: TGTGCCAGCAGCGCCCGAGTATACTACGAGCAGTACTTC; CDR3aa: CASSARVYYEQYF; d_gene: NA; j_gene: TRBJ2-7; abundance: NA; v_gene: TRBV7-2
CDR3nt: TGTGCCAGCAGTGGCAGACCCTCCCCGGGGAACACCATATATTTT; CDR3aa: CASSGRPSPGNTIYF; d_gene: NA; j_gene: TRBJ1-3; abundance: NA; v_gene: TRBV6-5
CDR3nt: TGTGCCAGCAGCCAGACCGTGGGGGGAGGCTACGAGCAGTACTTC; CDR3aa: CASSQTVGGGYEQYF; d_gene: NA; j_gene: TRBJ2-7; abundance: few; v_gene: TRBV11-2
CDR3nt: TGTGCCAGCAGCTGGGGACAGGGGAGTGACGAGCAGTACTTC; CDR3aa: CASSWGQGSDEQYF; d_gene: TRBD1; j_gene: TRBJ2-7; abundance: NA; v_gene: TRBV5-4
CDR3nt: TGTGCCAGCAGACCGCGGGACACCTACACCGGGGAGCTGTTTTTT; CDR3aa: CASRPRDTYTGELFF; d_gene: NA; j_gene: TRBJ2-2; abundance: NA; v_gene: TRBV7-9
CDR3nt: TGTGCCAGCAGCTTATCCCCGTCCTACGAGCAGTACTTC; CDR3aa: CASSLSPSYEQYF; d_gene: NA; j_gene: TRBJ2-7; abundance: NA; v_gene: TRBV7-9
CDR3nt: TGTGCCAGCAGCTCCGGGACAGGGGGTGAAGCTTTCTTT; CDR3aa: CASSSGTGGEAFF; d_gene: TRBD1; j_gene: TRBJ1-1; abundance: NA; v_gene: TRBV13
CDR3nt: TGTGCCAGCAGCTTCAATCTCCTTGGCTACACCTTC; CDR3aa: CASSFNLLGYTF; d_gene: NA; j_gene: TRBJ1-2; abundance: NA; v_gene: TRBV5-8
CDR3nt: TGTGCCAGCAGTGAATCCGAGACTAGCGGGAGGGTGGTAAATGAGCAGTTCTTC; CDR3aa: CASSESETSGRVVNEQFF; d_gene: TRBD2; j_gene: TRBJ2-1; abundance: NA; v_gene: TRBV25-1
CDR3nt: TGTGCCAGCAGTTTGACGGGACACACCTACGAGCAGTACTTC; CDR3aa: CASSLTGHTYEQYF; d_gene: NA; j_gene: TRBJ2-7; abundance: NA; v_gene: TRBV6-5
CDR3nt: TGCGCCAGCAGCGGGACGGGAGCTAATGAGCAGTTCTTC; CDR3aa: CASSGTGANEQFF; d_gene: NA; j_gene: TRBJ2-1; abundance: many; v_gene: TRBV5-1
CDR3nt: TGTGCCAGCAGCCCTGGACAGACTAACTATGGCTACACCTTC; CDR3aa: CASSPGQTNYGYTF; d_gene: NA; j_gene: TRBJ1-2; abundance: NA; v_gene: TRBV4-2
CDR3nt: TGTGCCAGCAGCTTGGGACAGGGGGGTGCAGATACGCAGTATTTT; CDR3aa: CASSLGQGGADTQYF; d_gene: TRBD1; j_gene: TRBJ2-3; abundance: once; v_gene: TRBV7-9
CDR3nt: TGTGCCAGCAGCTTGGGGCTCCTCAATACTCAAGCTGAGCAGTACTTC; CDR3aa: CASSLGLLNTQAEQYF; d_gene: NA; j_gene: TRBJ2-7; abundance: NA; v_gene: TRBV5-6
CDR3nt: TGTGCCAGCAGCGTTTACGGGACAGCGTACAATGAGCAGTTCTTC; CDR3aa: CASSVYGTAYNEQFF; d_gene: TRBD1; j_gene: TRBJ2-1; abundance: NA; v_gene: TRBV9
CDR3nt: TGTGCCAGCAGCTCAGGATCCGGGACTAGCGGGGGAGCGAACACCGGGGAGCTGTTTTTT; CDR3aa: CASSSGSGTSGGANTGELFF; d_gene: TRBD2; j_gene: TRBJ2-2; abundance: NA; v_gene: TRBV7-6